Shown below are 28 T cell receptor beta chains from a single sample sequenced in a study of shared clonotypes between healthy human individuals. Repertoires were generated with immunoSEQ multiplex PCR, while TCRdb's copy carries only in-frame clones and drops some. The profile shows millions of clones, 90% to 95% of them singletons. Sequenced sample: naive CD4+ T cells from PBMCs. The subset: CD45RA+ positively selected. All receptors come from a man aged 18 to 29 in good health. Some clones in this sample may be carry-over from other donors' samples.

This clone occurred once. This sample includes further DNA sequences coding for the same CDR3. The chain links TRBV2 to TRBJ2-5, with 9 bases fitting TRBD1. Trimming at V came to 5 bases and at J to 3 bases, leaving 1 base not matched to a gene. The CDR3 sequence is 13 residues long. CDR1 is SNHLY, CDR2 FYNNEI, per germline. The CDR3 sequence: CASSWDREETQYF. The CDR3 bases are TGTGCCAGCAGTTGGGACAGGGAAGAGACCCAGTACTTC.

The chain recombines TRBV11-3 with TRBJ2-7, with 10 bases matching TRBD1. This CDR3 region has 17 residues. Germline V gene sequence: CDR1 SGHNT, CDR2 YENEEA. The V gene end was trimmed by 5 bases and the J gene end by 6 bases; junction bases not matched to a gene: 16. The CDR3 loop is CASSRTKTGGIPSEQYF. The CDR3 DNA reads TGTGCCAGCAGCCGAACGAAGACAGGGGGCATACCTTCCGAGCAGTACTTC.

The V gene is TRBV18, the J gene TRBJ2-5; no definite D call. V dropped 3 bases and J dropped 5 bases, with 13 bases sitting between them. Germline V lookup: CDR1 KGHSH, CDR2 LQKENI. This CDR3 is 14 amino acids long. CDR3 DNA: TGTGCCAGCTCACCTTCCCCGGGTCCGGAGACCCAGTACTTC. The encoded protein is CASSPSPGPETQYF. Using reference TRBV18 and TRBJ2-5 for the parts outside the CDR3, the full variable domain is NAGVMQNPRHLVRRRGQEARLRCSPMKGHSHVYWYRQLPEEGLKFMVYLQKENIIDESGMPKERFSAEFPKEGPSILRIQQVVRGDSAAYFCASSPSPGPETQYFGPGTRLLVL.

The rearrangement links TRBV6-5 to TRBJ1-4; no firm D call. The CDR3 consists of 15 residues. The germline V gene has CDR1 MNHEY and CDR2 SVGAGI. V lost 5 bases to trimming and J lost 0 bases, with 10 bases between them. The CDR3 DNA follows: TGTGCCAGCAGTGCTCTGATTTCAACTAATGAAAAACTGTTTTTT. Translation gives CASSALISTNEKLFF.

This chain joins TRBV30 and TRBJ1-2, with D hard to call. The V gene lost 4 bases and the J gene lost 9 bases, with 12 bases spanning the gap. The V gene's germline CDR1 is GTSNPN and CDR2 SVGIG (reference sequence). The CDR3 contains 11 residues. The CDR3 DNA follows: TGTGCCTGGAAAAGGATCGGGAGCTACACCTTC. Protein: CAWKRIGSYTF.

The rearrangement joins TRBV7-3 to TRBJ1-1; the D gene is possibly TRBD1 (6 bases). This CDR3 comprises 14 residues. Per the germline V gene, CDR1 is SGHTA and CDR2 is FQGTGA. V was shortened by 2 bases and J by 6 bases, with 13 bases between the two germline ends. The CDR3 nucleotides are TGTGCCAGCAGCTTAGAGGGTGGGGGCTCTGAAGCTTTCTTT. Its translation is CASSLEGGGSEAFF.

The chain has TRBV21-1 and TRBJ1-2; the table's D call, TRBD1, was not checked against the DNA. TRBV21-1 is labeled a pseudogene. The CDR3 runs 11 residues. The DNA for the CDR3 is TGTGCCAGCAGCAAACAGGGTGGTGGCACCTTC. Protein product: CASSKQGGGTF.

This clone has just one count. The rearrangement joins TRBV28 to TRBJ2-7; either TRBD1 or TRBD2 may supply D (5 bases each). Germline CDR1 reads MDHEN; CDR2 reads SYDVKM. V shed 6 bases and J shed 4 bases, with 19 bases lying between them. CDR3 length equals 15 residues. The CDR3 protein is CASSPRFRREYEQYF. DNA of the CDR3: TGTGCCAGCAGCCCTCGTTTTCGCAGGGAGTACGAGCAGTACTTC.

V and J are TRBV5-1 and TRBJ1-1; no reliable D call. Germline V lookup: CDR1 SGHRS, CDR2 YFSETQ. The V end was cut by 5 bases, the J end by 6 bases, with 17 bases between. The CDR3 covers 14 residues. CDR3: CASSQIFGSSEAFF. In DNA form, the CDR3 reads TGCGCCAGCAGTCAGATTTTTGGCAGCTCTGAAGCTTTCTTT.

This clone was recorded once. The CDR3 sequence is CAWSQRGDRLSDTQYF. In DNA, the CDR3 is TGTGCCTGGTCCCAACGGGGGGATCGCCTCTCAGATACGCAGTATTTT. The chain carries TRBV30 and TRBJ2-3; 7 bases map to TRBD2. J was trimmed by 4 bases and V by 5 bases; bases with no gene match: 15. This CDR3 region has 16 residues. Germline loops: CDR1 GTSNPN, CDR2 SVGIG (reference sequence).

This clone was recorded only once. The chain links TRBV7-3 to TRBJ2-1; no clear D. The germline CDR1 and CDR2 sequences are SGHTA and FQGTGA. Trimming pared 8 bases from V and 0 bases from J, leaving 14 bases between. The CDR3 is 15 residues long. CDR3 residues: CASRPSGSSYNEQFF. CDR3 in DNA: TGTGCCAGCCGTCCGTCGGGTAGCTCCTACAATGAGCAGTTCTTC.

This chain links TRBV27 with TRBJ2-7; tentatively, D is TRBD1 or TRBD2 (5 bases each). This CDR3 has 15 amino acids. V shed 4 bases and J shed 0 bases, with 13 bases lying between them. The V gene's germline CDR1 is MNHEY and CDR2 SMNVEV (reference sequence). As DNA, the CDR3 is TGTGCCAGCAGTTCTTACGGGGCCACCTCCTACGAGCAGTACTTC. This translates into CASSSYGATSYEQYF.

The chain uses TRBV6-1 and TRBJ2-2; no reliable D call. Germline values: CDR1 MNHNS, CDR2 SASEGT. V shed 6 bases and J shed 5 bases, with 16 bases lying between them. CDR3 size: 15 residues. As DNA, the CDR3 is TGTGCCAGCAGCGAACTGAGGTTTCGAACCGGGGAGCTGTTTTTT. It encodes CASSELRFRTGELFF.

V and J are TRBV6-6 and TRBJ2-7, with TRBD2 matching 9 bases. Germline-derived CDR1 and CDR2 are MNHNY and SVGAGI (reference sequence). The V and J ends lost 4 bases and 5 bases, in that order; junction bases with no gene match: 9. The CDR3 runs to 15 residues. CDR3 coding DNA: TGTGCCAGCAGTTCGGCCCGACTAGCGGTAGACGAGCAGTACTTC. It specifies CASSSARLAVDEQYF.

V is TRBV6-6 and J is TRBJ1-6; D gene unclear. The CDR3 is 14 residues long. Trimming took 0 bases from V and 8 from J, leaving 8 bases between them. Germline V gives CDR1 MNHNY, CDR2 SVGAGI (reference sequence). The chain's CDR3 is CASSYSGLDSPLHF. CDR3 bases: TGTGCCAGCAGTTACTCCGGACTCGATTCACCCCTCCACTTT.

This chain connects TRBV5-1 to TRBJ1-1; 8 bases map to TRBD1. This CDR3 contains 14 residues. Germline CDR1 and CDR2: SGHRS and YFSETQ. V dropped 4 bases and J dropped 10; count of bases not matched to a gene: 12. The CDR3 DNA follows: TGCGCCAGCAGCGAAGGACAGGGCCGGTCTCGAGCTTTCTTT. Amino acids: CASSEGQGRSRAFF.

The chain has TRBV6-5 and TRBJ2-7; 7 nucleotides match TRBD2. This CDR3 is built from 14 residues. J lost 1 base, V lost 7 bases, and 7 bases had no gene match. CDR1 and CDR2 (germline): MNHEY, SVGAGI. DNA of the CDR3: TGTGCCAGCATGCGTAGCGGGCCTTCCTACGAGCAGTACTTC. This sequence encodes CASMRSGPSYEQYF.

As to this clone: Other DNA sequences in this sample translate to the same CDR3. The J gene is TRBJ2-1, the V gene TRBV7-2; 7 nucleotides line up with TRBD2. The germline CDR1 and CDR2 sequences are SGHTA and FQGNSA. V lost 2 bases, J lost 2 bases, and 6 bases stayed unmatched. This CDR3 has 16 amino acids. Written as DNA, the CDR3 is TGTGCCAGCAGCTTAAGACTAGCTGGTCCCTACAATGAGCAGTTCTTC. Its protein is CASSLRLAGPYNEQFF.

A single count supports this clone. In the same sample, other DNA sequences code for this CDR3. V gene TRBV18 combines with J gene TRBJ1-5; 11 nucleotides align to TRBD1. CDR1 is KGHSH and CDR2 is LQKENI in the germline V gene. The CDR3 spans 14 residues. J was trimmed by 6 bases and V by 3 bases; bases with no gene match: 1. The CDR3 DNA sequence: TGTGCCAGCTCACCGGGGACAGGGGGTCAGCCCCAGCATTTT. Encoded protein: CASSPGTGGQPQHF.

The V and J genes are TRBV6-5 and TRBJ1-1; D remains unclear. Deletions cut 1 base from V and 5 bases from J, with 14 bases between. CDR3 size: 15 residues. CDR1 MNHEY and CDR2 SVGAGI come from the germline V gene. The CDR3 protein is CASSYWLGPSTEAFF. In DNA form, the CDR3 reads TGTGCCAGCAGTTACTGGTTAGGTCCGTCGACTGAAGCTTTCTTT.

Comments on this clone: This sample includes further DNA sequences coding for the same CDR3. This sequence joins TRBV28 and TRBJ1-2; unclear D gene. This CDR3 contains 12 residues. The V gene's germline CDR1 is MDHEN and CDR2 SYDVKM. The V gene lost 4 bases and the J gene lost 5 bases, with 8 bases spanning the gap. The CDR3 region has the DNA TGTGCCAGCAGTTCTCCGCGATATGGCTACACCTTC. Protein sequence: CASSSPRYGYTF.

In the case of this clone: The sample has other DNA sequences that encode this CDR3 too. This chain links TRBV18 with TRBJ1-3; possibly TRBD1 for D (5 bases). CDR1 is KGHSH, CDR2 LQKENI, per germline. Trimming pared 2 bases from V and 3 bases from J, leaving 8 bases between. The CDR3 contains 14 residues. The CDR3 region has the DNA TGTGCCAGCTCACCAGGGGGAAGTGGAAACACCATATATTTT. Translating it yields CASSPGGSGNTIYF. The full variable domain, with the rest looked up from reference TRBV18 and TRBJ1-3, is NAGVMQNPRHLVRRRGQEARLRCSPMKGHSHVYWYRQLPEEGLKFMVYLQKENIIDESGMPKERFSAEFPKEGPSILRIQQVVRGDSAAYFCASSPGGSGNTIYFGEGSWLTVV.

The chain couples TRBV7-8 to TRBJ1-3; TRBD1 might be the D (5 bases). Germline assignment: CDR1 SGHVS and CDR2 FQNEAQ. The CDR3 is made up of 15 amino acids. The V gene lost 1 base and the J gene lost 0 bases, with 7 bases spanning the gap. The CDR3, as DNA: TGTGCCAGCAGCTTAGGACAGAACTCTGGAAACACCATATATTTT. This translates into CASSLGQNSGNTIYF. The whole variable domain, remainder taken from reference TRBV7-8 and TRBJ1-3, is GAGVSQSPRYKVAKRGQDVALRCDPISGHVSLFWYQQALGQGPEFLTYFQNEAQLDKSGLPSDRFFAERPEGSVSTLKIQRTQQEDSAVYLCASSLGQNSGNTIYFGEGSWLTVV.

The CDR3 reads CASSLRSGDYEQYF. DNA of the CDR3: TGTGCCAGCAGTTTAAGGTCAGGGGACTACGAGCAGTACTTC. The rearrangement uses TRBV28 and TRBJ2-7; D possibly corresponds to TRBD1 (6 bases). The CDR3 is 14 amino acids. The germline V gene has CDR1 MDHEN and CDR2 SYDVKM. The V and J ends lost 2 bases and 3 bases respectively, with 11 bases between them.

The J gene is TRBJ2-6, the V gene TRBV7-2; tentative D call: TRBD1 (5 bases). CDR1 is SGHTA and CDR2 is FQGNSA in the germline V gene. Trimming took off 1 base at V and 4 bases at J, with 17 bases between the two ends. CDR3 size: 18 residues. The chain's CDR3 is CASSLGWGRSTGANVLTF. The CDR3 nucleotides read TGTGCCAGCAGCTTAGGATGGGGCCGTTCTACCGGGGCCAACGTCCTGACTTTC.

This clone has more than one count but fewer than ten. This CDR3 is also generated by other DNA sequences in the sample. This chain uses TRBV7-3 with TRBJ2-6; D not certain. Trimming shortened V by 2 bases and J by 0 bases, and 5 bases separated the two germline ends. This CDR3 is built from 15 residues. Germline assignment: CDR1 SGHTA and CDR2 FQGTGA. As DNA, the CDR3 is TGTGCCAGCAGCTTAGGCCTCTCTGGGGCCAACGTCCTGACTTTC. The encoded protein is CASSLGLSGANVLTF.

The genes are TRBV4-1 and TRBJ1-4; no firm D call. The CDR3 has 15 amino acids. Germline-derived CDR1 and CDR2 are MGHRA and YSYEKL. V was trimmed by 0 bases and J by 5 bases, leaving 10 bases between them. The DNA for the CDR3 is TGCGCCAGCAGCCAAGATGGGAGAATCAATGAAAAACTGTTTTTT. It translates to CASSQDGRINEKLFF.

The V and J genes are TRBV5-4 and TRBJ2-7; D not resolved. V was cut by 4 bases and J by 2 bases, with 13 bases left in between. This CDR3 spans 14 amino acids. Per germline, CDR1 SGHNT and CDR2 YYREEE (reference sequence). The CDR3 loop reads CASSPPTHTYEQYF. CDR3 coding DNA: TGTGCCAGCAGCCCGCCGACCCATACCTACGAGCAGTACTTC.